Included here is one TCR beta chain sequence, with context. Its cognate antigen is unknown. The data were taken from a study of beta chain features in type 1 diabetes. The study, taken as a whole, reports: TCRB CDR3 length was moderately but significantly reduced in all four CD4+ subsets of Type 1 diabetes patients.

The sequenced template was cDNA made from the entire isolated RNA. Assay used: immunoSEQ multiplex PCR; TCRdb lists only in-frame clones, some missing. The sample holds more than 250,000 clones; over 11% are singletons and the top ten take more than 0.015%. Sequenced input: naive CD4+ T cells from blood. The sequence came from a young man with type 1 diabetes.

The CDR3 protein is CATSRAGERGVQYF. The CDR3 coding sequence is TGTGCCACCAGCAGAGCTGGCGAGCGGGGGGTTCAGTACTTC. The V call is TRBV15, the J call TRBJ2-4, with 9 bases matching TRBD2. There are 14 residues in the CDR3. Germline V gene data show CDR1 as LNHNV and CDR2 as YYDKDF (reference sequence). The V segment lost 1 base and the J segment 11 bases; nucleotides outside the gene matches: 6. Full variable domain (outside the CDR3, taken from reference TRBV15 and TRBJ2-4): DAMVIQNPRYQVTQFGKPVTLSCSQTLNHNVMYWYQQKSSQAPKLLFHYYDKDFNNEADTPDNFQSRRPNTSFCFLDIRSPGLGDTAMYLCATSRAGERGVQYFGAGTRLSVL.